A selection of T cell receptor beta chains follows, all from one sample in a study of blood T cell repertoires in COVID-19. The table came from immunoSEQ multiplex PCR; TCRdb's copy has only in-frame clones and leaves some out. The table lists roughly 130,000 clones, 84% of them singletons. What was sequenced was PBMCs or T cells enriched from blood (not recorded which). These receptors originate from a woman aged 50 to 60 with acute COVID-19. CDR3s include the opening cysteine and the closing phenylalanine or tryptophan. D genes are given only for firm matches. Clone size is stated in some rows and not others, as once, few, many or a class when expanded.

V gene: TRBV30
CDR3 length: 14
J gene: TRBJ1-5
clone size: once
D gene: .
CDR3 DNA: TGTGCCTGGAGTAGGGGTATGGGCAATCAGCCCCAGCATTTT
CDR3 protein: CAWSRGMGNQPQHF

V gene: TRBV7-2
CDR3 length: 15
J gene: TRBJ2-2
clone size: .
D gene: .
CDR3 DNA: TGTGCCAGCAGCGCGGCTAGCGCGGGCACCGGGGAGCTGTTTTTT
CDR3 protein: CASSAASAGTGELFF

V gene: TRBV15
CDR3 length: 15
J gene: TRBJ2-2
clone size: .
D gene: .
CDR3 DNA: TGTGCCACCTCGCGTGGGGGCGCGAACACCGGGGAGCTGTTTTTT
CDR3 protein: CATSRGGANTGELFF

V gene: TRBV6-5
CDR3 length: 15
J gene: TRBJ2-5
clone size: .
D gene: TRBD2
CDR3 DNA: TGTGCCAGCATCCGACTAGCGGGGGGGGGAGAGACCCAGTACTTC
CDR3 protein: CASIRLAGGGETQYF

V gene: TRBV28
CDR3 length: 15
J gene: TRBJ2-3
clone size: .
D gene: .
CDR3 DNA: TGTGCCAGCAGTCTCGGCCGTCGGGGCACAGATACGCAGTATTTT
CDR3 protein: CASSLGRRGTDTQYF

V gene: TRBV7-2
CDR3 length: 15
J gene: TRBJ2-5
clone size: .
D gene: TRBD2
CDR3 DNA: TGTGCCAGCAGCTTAGGGGTAGCGGGAGGACTTCACCAGTACTTC
CDR3 protein: CASSLGVAGGLHQYF

V gene: TRBV24-1
CDR3 length: 12
J gene: TRBJ1-1
clone size: once
D gene: .
CDR3 DNA: TGTGCCACCAGTGCCCAGAACACTGAAGCTTTCTTT
CDR3 protein: CATSAQNTEAFF

V gene: TRBV19
CDR3 length: 17
J gene: TRBJ2-1
clone size: .
D gene: .
CDR3 DNA: TGTGCCAGTAGTAGGAGCTCCAGCGGGACATTAAACAATGAGCAGTTCTTC
CDR3 protein: CASSRSSSGTLNNEQFF

V gene: TRBV7-8
CDR3 length: 13
J gene: TRBJ1-2
clone size: .
D gene: .
CDR3 DNA: TGTGCCAGCAGCTTAACGAGGTTGGAGGGCTACACCTTC
CDR3 protein: CASSLTRLEGYTF

V gene: TRBV29-1
CDR3 length: 13
J gene: TRBJ1-2
clone size: .
D gene: .
CDR3 DNA: TGCAGCGCCGATCAGGGGACTAACTATGGCTACACCTTC
CDR3 protein: CSADQGTNYGYTF

V gene: TRBV29-1
CDR3 length: 18
J gene: TRBJ2-1
clone size: .
D gene: TRBD2
CDR3 DNA: TGCAGCGTTGAAGAATGGGGATTTAGCGGGGAGAACTACAATGAGCAGTTCTTC
CDR3 protein: CSVEEWGFSGENYNEQFF